This TCR beta chain came from a study of blood T cell repertoires in COVID-19. The CDR3 is 16 residues long. V was clipped by 1 base and J by 7 bases; unmatched bases: 10. Germline assignment: CDR1 SGHRS and CDR2 YFSETQ. TCRdb keeps only in-frame clones here, not all; method: immunoSEQ multiplex PCR. The sample yields roughly 140,000 clones, around 84% seen once. The TCR was taken from a woman between 55 and 75 years old with COVID-19, enrolled during active disease. The sample was peripheral blood. This chain connects TRBV5-1 to TRBJ2-7, with 11 bases identical to TRBD2. The CDR3 sequence is CASSLRTSGPRGEQYF. In DNA, the CDR3 is TGCGCCAGCAGCTTGAGGACTAGCGGGCCCCGGGGGGAGCAGTACTTC.